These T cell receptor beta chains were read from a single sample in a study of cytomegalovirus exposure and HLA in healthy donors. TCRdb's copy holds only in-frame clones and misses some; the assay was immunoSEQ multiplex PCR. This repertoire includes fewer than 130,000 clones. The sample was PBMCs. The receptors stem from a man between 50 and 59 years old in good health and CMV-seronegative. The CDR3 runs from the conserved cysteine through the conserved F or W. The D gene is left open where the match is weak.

CDR3: CASSSSGSAYVLTF
DNA: TGTGCCAGCAGCTCGTCCGGGTCCGCCTACGTCCTGACTTTC
D: NA
J: TRBJ2-6
V: TRBV7-9

CDR3: CASSLTGNMNTEAFF
DNA: TGCGCCAGCAGCCTAACCGGGAATATGAACACTGAAGCTTTCTTT
D: NA
J: TRBJ1-1
V: TRBV5-1

CDR3: CASSPPGGFGTYGYTF
DNA: TGTGCCAGCAGTCCCCCCGGCGGGTTTGGCACCTATGGCTACACCTTC
D: NA
J: TRBJ1-2
V: TRBV27

CDR3: CASRPPGQLFTGELFF
DNA: TGCGCCAGCAGGCCTCCGGGACAGCTATTCACCGGGGAGCTGTTTTTT
D: TRBD1
J: TRBJ2-2
V: TRBV4-1

CDR3: CATEIAGNTGELFF
DNA: TGTGCCACCGAAATAGCGGGGAACACCGGGGAGCTGTTTTTT
D: TRBD2
J: TRBJ2-2
V: TRBV6-6

CDR3: CASSPVRGNTEAFF
DNA: TGTGCCAGCTCACCAGTGCGAGGGAACACTGAAGCTTTCTTT
D: NA
J: TRBJ1-1
V: TRBV18

CDR3: CASSLVTPRNTEAFF
DNA: TGTGCCAGCAGCTTGGTTACACCTAGGAACACTGAAGCTTTCTTT
D: NA
J: TRBJ1-1
V: TRBV5-6

CDR3: CASSGTGSGSYEQYF
DNA: TGTGCCAGCAGTGGTACAGGGAGTGGCTCCTACGAGCAGTACTTC
D: NA
J: TRBJ2-7
V: TRBV25-1

CDR3: CASSLRGLRYGYTF
DNA: TGTGCCAGCAGCCTTAGGGGCCTTCGGTATGGCTACACCTTC
D: NA
J: TRBJ1-2
V: TRBV5-4

CDR3: CASSPPGVREFDEQFF
DNA: TGTGCCAGCAGCCCACCGGGGGTGCGGGAGTTTGATGAGCAGTTCTTC
D: TRBD2
J: TRBJ2-1
V: TRBV11-3

CDR3: CASSPNRDGYTF
DNA: TGTGCCAGCAGTCCAAACAGGGATGGCTACACCTTC
D: NA
J: TRBJ1-2
V: TRBV6-1

CDR3: CASRSGWGNQPQHF
DNA: TGTGCCAGCCGTTCAGGGTGGGGCAATCAGCCCCAGCATTTT
D: NA
J: TRBJ1-5
V: TRBV2

CDR3: CASSLVDRGNTEAFF
DNA: TGTGCCAGCAGCTTAGTGGACAGGGGGAACACTGAAGCTTTCTTT
D: TRBD1
J: TRBJ1-1
V: TRBV7-9

CDR3: CASSSSGREDTGELFF
DNA: TGTGCCAGCAGCTCTAGCGGGAGGGAAGACACCGGGGAGCTGTTTTTT
D: TRBD2
J: TRBJ2-2
V: TRBV11-3

CDR3: CASSPRGALYNEQFF
DNA: TGTGCCAGCAGCCCGCGGGGGGCGTTGTACAATGAGCAGTTCTTC
D: TRBD2
J: TRBJ2-1
V: TRBV14

CDR3: CASNPTGSNSPLHF
DNA: TGTGCCAGTAACCCGACAGGTTCTAATTCACCCCTCCACTTT
D: NA
J: TRBJ1-6
V: TRBV19